These T cell receptor beta chains were read from a single sample in a study of T cells after yellow fever vaccination. TCRdb redid the calling of the 5' RACE reads with MiXCR, one entry per CDR3 protein. This sample yields 200,000 to 300,000 distinct CDR3 sequences, of which roughly 6.2% are seen a single time; more than 0.85% belongs to the top ten. Sequenced here: CD4+ T cells sorted from PBMCs, sampled on the day of the yellow fever booster vaccination. These receptors came from a man aged 25-45 years who received the YFV17D yellow fever vaccine. The CDR3 runs from the conserved cysteine through the conserved F or W. The D gene is left open where the match is weak. Some rows have no size entry. The others give once, few or many, or a class for an expanded clone.

clone_size	v_call	d_call	j_call	cdr3_aa	cdr3_nt
few	TRBV20-1	NA	TRBJ2-2	CSARDEDRSLANTGELFF	TGCAGTGCTAGAGATGAGGACAGATCCTTAGCGAACACCGGGGAGCTGTTTTTT
few	TRBV5-5	NA	TRBJ1-4	CASSRTAATNEKLFF	TGTGCCAGCAGTCGGACGGCAGCAACTAATGAAAAACTGTTTTTT
few	TRBV18	NA	TRBJ2-3	CASSQQDAQYF	TGTGCCAGCTCACAACAGGACGCGCAGTATTTT
NA	TRBV29-1	NA	TRBJ2-3	CSPWASDTQYF	TGCAGCCCATGGGCTTCAGATACGCAGTATTTT
NA	TRBV9	NA	TRBJ1-6	CASSVSTPGSGDSPLHF	TGTGCCAGCAGCGTATCCACCCCGGGGTCGGGGGATTCACCCCTCCACTTT
many	TRBV7-2	NA	TRBJ2-1	CASSLEAAYNEQFF	TGTGCCAGCAGCTTAGAAGCGGCATACAATGAGCAGTTCTTC
few	TRBV5-6	TRBD2	TRBJ2-7	CASSLMGLDFEQYF	TGTGCCAGCAGCTTGATGGGACTAGATTTCGAGCAGTACTTC
NA	TRBV3-1	NA	TRBJ1-2	CASSQGERVSGYTF	TGTGCCAGCAGCCAAGGAGAAAGGGTTAGTGGCTACACCTTC
few	TRBV12-3/TRBV12-4	NA	TRBJ1-4	CASSQTPEKLFF	TGTGCCAGCAGTCAAACACCGGAAAAACTGTTTTTT
many	TRBV6-5	NA	TRBJ2-5	CASSYLETQYF	TGTGCCAGCAGTTACCTGGAGACCCAGTACTTC
many	TRBV12-3/TRBV12-4	TRBD2	TRBJ2-7	CASRLTGLSSYEQYF	TGTGCCAGCAGACTCACGGGACTAAGCTCCTACGAGCAGTACTTC
few	TRBV7-9	NA	TRBJ2-3	CASSPETLSFADTQYF	TGTGCCAGCAGCCCAGAGACACTTTCCTTCGCAGATACGCAGTATTTT
NA	TRBV27	TRBD2	TRBJ2-1	CASSLLGSSGPGSEQFF	TGTGCCAGCAGTTTATTAGGGTCTAGCGGCCCAGGGAGTGAGCAGTTCTTC
NA	TRBV7-8	NA	TRBJ2-5	CASRPIRGASQETQYF	TGTGCCAGCAGACCAATTAGGGGCGCGTCCCAAGAGACCCAGTACTTC
NA	TRBV28	NA	TRBJ2-2	CASTPRLDRDLNDGELFF	TGTGCCAGCACCCCCCGTTTAGACCGGGACCTGAATGACGGGGAGCTGTTTTTT
many	TRBV21-1	NA	TRBJ2-3	CASSSVIDTSTDTQYF	TGTGCCAGCAGTTCTGTGATCGATACTAGCACAGATACGCAGTATTTT
few	TRBV7-6	TRBD2	TRBJ2-1	CASSLPSGRATEQFF	TGTGCCAGCAGCTTGCCTAGCGGGAGGGCCACGGAGCAGTTCTTC
NA	TRBV20-1	NA	TRBJ2-7	CSASGGAFEQYF	TGCAGTGCTAGCGGAGGGGCGTTCGAGCAGTACTTC
NA	TRBV5-1	NA	TRBJ1-1	CASSSLQGRNTEAFF	TGCGCCAGCAGCTCTTTACAGGGACGGAACACTGAAGCTTTCTTT
few	TRBV11-2	TRBD2	TRBJ2-1	CASSHTSGRAEQFF	TGTGCCAGCAGCCACACTAGCGGGAGGGCTGAGCAGTTCTTC
many	TRBV28	TRBD1	TRBJ2-7	CASSAAGTEGYEQYF	TGTGCCAGCAGTGCGGCCGGGACAGAAGGCTACGAGCAGTACTTC
NA	TRBV7-8	TRBD2	TRBJ2-7	CASSLTSGRAGFEQYF	TGTGCCAGCAGCCTCACTAGCGGGAGGGCAGGGTTCGAGCAGTACTTC
NA	TRBV30	TRBD2	TRBJ2-2	CALGSREAATGELFF	TGTGCCTTGGGGTCGCGGGAGGCTGCCACCGGGGAGCTGTTTTTT
NA	TRBV6-1	TRBD2	TRBJ2-7	CASSSGTSGKEQYF	TGTGCCAGCAGCTCCGGGACTAGCGGGAAGGAGCAGTACTTC
many	TRBV12-3/TRBV12-4	NA	TRBJ2-7	CASSPSLQQYF	TGTGCCAGCAGCCCCTCTTTGCAGCAGTACTTC
few	TRBV7-2	TRBD1	TRBJ2-5	CASSFNRQGAETQYF	TGTGCCAGCAGCTTTAATCGACAGGGGGCAGAGACCCAGTACTTC
NA	TRBV7-7	TRBD2	TRBJ2-3	CASSLAVGTTTDTQYF	TGTGCCAGCAGCTTGGCGGTAGGGACTACCACAGATACGCAGTATTTT
few	TRBV12-3/TRBV12-4	TRBD2	TRBJ2-7	CASSLGSGRFDEQYF	TGTGCCAGCAGTTTAGGTAGCGGGAGGTTCGACGAGCAGTACTTC
many	TRBV7-2	NA	TRBJ2-3	CASSLAKWDTQYF	TGTGCCAGCAGCCTAGCCAAGTGGGATACGCAGTATTTT
many	TRBV30	NA	TRBJ1-1	CAWSVSQGYTEAFF	TGTGCCTGGAGTGTATCCCAGGGGTACACTGAAGCTTTCTTT
few	TRBV3-1	NA	TRBJ2-7	CASSQDARGEQYF	TGTGCCAGCAGCCAAGACGCGAGAGGTGAACAGTACTTC
many	TRBV12-3/TRBV12-4	TRBD2	TRBJ2-3	CASRGLATDTQYF	TGTGCCAGCAGGGGACTAGCAACAGATACGCAGTATTTT
many	TRBV29-1	TRBD2	TRBJ2-7	CSVVRTSGYEQYF	TGCAGCGTTGTTAGGACTAGCGGCTACGAGCAGTACTTC
many	TRBV29-1	NA	TRBJ2-5	CSVRPLQATQYF	TGCAGCGTTCGGCCTCTACAGGCGACCCAGTACTTC
NA	TRBV12-3/TRBV12-4	NA	TRBJ2-7	CASSPKGGHEQYF	TGTGCCAGCAGTCCAAAGGGGGGACACGAGCAGTACTTC
many	TRBV7-2	NA	TRBJ2-5	CASSKNRGGETQYF	TGTGCCAGCAGCAAGAACAGGGGAGGGGAGACCCAGTACTTC
few	TRBV20-1	TRBD1	TRBJ1-1	CSARAQGHTEAFF	TGCAGTGCTAGAGCACAGGGGCATACTGAAGCTTTCTTT
many	TRBV5-1	NA	TRBJ2-7	CASSRTDYSYEQYF	TGCGCCAGCAGCCGGACGGACTACTCCTACGAGCAGTACTTC
many	TRBV29-1	TRBD1	TRBJ2-5	CSVVGGTAQETQYF	TGCAGCGTTGTAGGGGGCACGGCCCAAGAGACCCAGTACTTC
NA	TRBV12-3/TRBV12-4	TRBD1	TRBJ2-3	CASSITGGTDTQYF	TGTGCCAGCAGTATCACAGGGGGGACAGATACGCAGTATTTT
NA	TRBV7-2	TRBD1	TRBJ1-5	CASSSQTGFIEPQHF	TGTGCCAGCAGCTCCCAGACAGGGTTCATTGAGCCCCAGCATTTT
few	TRBV6-1	TRBD1	TRBJ2-5	CASSTQGAGGETQYF	TGTGCCAGCAGTACCCAGGGGGCGGGCGGAGAGACCCAGTACTTC
NA	TRBV27	TRBD1	TRBJ2-7	CASSSTGDRVYEQYF	TGTGCCAGCAGTAGTACCGGGGACAGGGTATACGAGCAGTACTTC
many	TRBV11-2	NA	TRBJ2-5	CASSLVRRFQETQYF	TGTGCCAGCAGCTTAGTGAGGCGGTTCCAAGAGACCCAGTACTTC
many	TRBV27	NA	TRBJ2-7	CASSSISAGTPYEQYF	TGTGCCAGCAGTTCAATAAGCGCCGGGACGCCCTACGAGCAGTACTTC
few	TRBV4-1	NA	TRBJ2-3	CASSQLVWRPDTQYF	TGCGCCAGCAGCCAACTTGTATGGAGGCCAGATACGCAGTATTTT
few	TRBV10-3	NA	TRBJ2-7	CAISESGGGEGEQYF	TGTGCCATCAGTGAGTCAGGAGGGGGCGAGGGCGAGCAGTACTTC